This T cell receptor beta chain was recorded in a study of response to subunit inactivated influenza vaccine. The CDR3 is 10 amino acids. V lost 5 bases and J lost 7, with 9 bases in between. Germline CDR1 DFQATT, CDR2 SNEGSKA (reference sequence). Study observations and caveats: It was the authors' suggestion that each seasonal influenza vaccination recruits few new T cells.

Turning to this clonotype: The antigen is unknown.

MiXCR, applied by TCRdb to the RT-PCR reads, yields one record per CDR3 protein. The sample records some 550,000 distinct CDR3 sequences, under 30% being singletons. The same data also contributed to another study, on T cells expressing NK-cell markers. That paper adds: What made the TCR beta cDNA was 5'RACE template switching with UMIs. Of eight sequenced donors, seven were HCMV-seropositive and one HCMV-seronegative. Each of several donors carried dominant NKG2C+ clonotypes accounting for roughly 1.0-8% of CD8+ T cells. Expanded NKG2C+ T cell clones were not confirmed as HCMV-specific.

The sequencing used CD4+ T cells sorted from PBMCs, collected 12 days after vaccination. The rearrangement uses TRBV20-1 and TRBJ2-7; D unresolved. This TCR derives from a man in his fifties or sixties who received an inactivated influenza vaccine. CDR3 bases: TGCAGTGCTGGGCCTCGGGAGCAGTACTTC. Translated: CSAGPREQYF.